The 21 T cell receptor beta chains in this list originate from one sample, sequenced in a study of blood T cell repertoires in COVID-19 (dated by TCRdb to the early 2020s). Library generation was performed with the immunoSEQ multiplex PCR assay. TCRdb retrieved this table from immuneACCESS and kept in-frame rearrangements only. Not all clones are present; in checked studies, unresolved V genes account for under half, and no reason is known for the remainder. Recorded for this sample are about 160,000 clones; roughly 86% of them occurred a single time. The top ten clonotypes cover 0.58% of the sample. Sequences were obtained from peripheral blood. The receptors were sampled from a man aged 60-69 years with COVID-19, enrolled during active disease.

The chain couples TRBV15 to TRBJ2-3; D remains unclear. The CDR3 consists of 13 residues. CDR1 is LNHNV and CDR2 is YYDKDF in the germline V gene (reference sequence). V shed 5 bases and J shed 0 bases, with 6 bases lying between them. CDR3 coding DNA: TGTGCCACCAGCGTCTATAGCACAGATACGCAGTATTTT. It codes for CATSVYSTDTQYF.

The chain uses TRBV9 and TRBJ1-1; D might be TRBD1 (5 bases). V gave up 0 bases and J gave up 1 base, with 10 bases separating them. Germline V gene data show CDR1 as SGDLS and CDR2 as YYNGEE. The CDR3 consists of 15 residues. CDR3 sequence reads: CASSVVAGPNTEAFF. CDR3 in DNA: TGTGCCAGCAGCGTAGTGGCAGGGCCGAACACTGAAGCTTTCTTT.

The rearrangement joins TRBV27 to TRBJ2-6; D unclear. The CDR3 runs 15 residues. CDR1 and CDR2 (germline): MNHEY, SMNVEV (reference sequence). V was shortened by 3 bases and J by 0 bases, with 6 bases between the two germline ends. The CDR3: CASSLSASGANVLTF. The CDR3 DNA reads as TGTGCCAGCAGTTTGAGTGCCTCTGGGGCCAACGTCCTGACTTTC.

The rearrangement uses TRBV20-1 and TRBJ2-1; D perhaps matches TRBD1 (5 bases). CDR1 is DFQATT, CDR2 SNEGSKA, per germline (reference sequence). The ends were cut back, 5 bases at V and 10 bases at J, with 12 bases in the middle. The CDR3 has 11 residues. The CDR3 is CSAQGSYEQFF. CDR3 coding DNA: TGCAGTGCTCAGGGTAGTTACGAGCAGTTCTTC.

In DNA, the CDR3 is TGTGCCAGCAGCTTGGTCAGGGTTGGTGGCTACACCTTC. Translation gives CASSLVRVGGYTF. The chain is built from TRBV5-8 and TRBJ1-2; D perhaps matches TRBD1 (5 bases). The CDR3 has 13 amino acids. Trimming took 0 bases from V and 7 from J, leaving 10 bases between them. The germline CDR1 and CDR2 sequences are SGHTS and YDEGEE.

The chain has TRBV11-3 and TRBJ2-3, with TRBD2 matching 7 bases. CDR1 and CDR2 from the germline V gene are SGHNT and YENEEA. The junction had 4 bases not matched to a gene; V was cut back by 1 base and J by 6 bases. This CDR3 spans 14 amino acids. The CDR3: CASSLGRAGDTQYF. The CDR3 DNA reads as TGTGCCAGCAGCTTAGGGAGAGCGGGGGATACGCAGTATTTT.

The V gene is TRBV24-1, the J gene TRBJ2-3; D unclear. V shed 1 base and J shed 0 bases, with 10 bases lying between them. The CDR3 runs to 16 residues. CDR1 KGHDR and CDR2 SFDVKD come from the germline V gene. In DNA form, the CDR3 reads TGTGCCACCAGTGATTTACATCTTTCTAGCACAGATACGCAGTATTTT. As protein: CATSDLHLSSTDTQYF.

The chain's CDR3 is CASSRGRDYEQYF. The CDR3 coding sequence is TGTGCCAGCAGCAGGGGGAGGGACTACGAGCAGTACTTC. This chain joins TRBV7-6 and TRBJ2-7; possibly TRBD2 for D (7 bases). Germline V gene lookup returns CDR1 SGHVS and CDR2 FNYEAQ. Deletions cut 5 bases from V and 3 bases from J, with 11 bases between. The CDR3 has 13 amino acids.

The chain couples TRBV18 to TRBJ1-3, with no clear D. The CDR3 loop spans 15 amino acids. The germline V gene encodes CDR1 KGHSH and CDR2 LQKENI. V lost 3 bases and J 0 bases, leaving 9 bases between the germline ends. The CDR3 DNA sequence: TGTGCCAGCTCACCTCCGAGTAACTCTGGAAACACCATATATTTT. Its translation is CASSPPSNSGNTIYF.

The chain uses TRBV6-6 and TRBJ1-5, with 8 bases lining up with TRBD1. Looked up from germline, CDR1 is MNHNY and CDR2 is SVGAGI (reference sequence). CDR3 size: 14 residues. V lost 5 bases and J lost 7; bases outside the gene matches: 7. CDR3 region: CASSLGTGSQPQHF. In DNA, the CDR3 is TGTGCCAGCAGTCTCGGGACAGGATCACAGCCCCAGCATTTT.

The chain recombines TRBV12-3 or TRBV12-4 with TRBJ2-3, with a possible D match to TRBD2 (5 bases). This CDR3 is built from 12 residues. Trimming stripped 6 bases from V and 6 bases from J, with 10 bases between. CDR3: CASRLTGDTQYF. CDR3 coding DNA: TGTGCCAGCAGGCTGACGGGGGATACGCAGTATTTT.

The chain has TRBV7-2 and TRBJ2-1, with TRBD2 matching 7 bases. V lost 5 bases and J lost 10; bases outside the gene matches: 8. CDR1 and CDR2 (germline): SGHTA, FQGNSA. This CDR3 spans 13 amino acids. DNA of the CDR3: TGTGCCAGCAGCCCACAACTAGCGCCGGAGCAGTTCTTC. Residues: CASSPQLAPEQFF.

The J gene is TRBJ1-2, the V gene TRBV24-1; 7 nucleotides line up with TRBD1. With 5 bases clipped from V and 4 bases from J, the junction kept 6 bases outside the gene matches. Per germline, CDR1 KGHDR and CDR2 SFDVKD. The CDR3 sequence is 14 residues long. In DNA, the CDR3 is TGTGCCACCAGTGCCAGACAGGGAACCTATGGCTACACCTTC. It codes for CATSARQGTYGYTF.

The rearrangement joins TRBV30 to TRBJ2-7; tentative D call: TRBD2 (5 bases). CDR3 size: 14 residues. V dropped 2 bases and J dropped 6 bases, with 17 bases sitting between them. From germline, CDR1 is GTSNPN and CDR2 SVGIG (reference sequence). The CDR3 loop is CAWSPMDFTTEQYF. CDR3 nucleotide sequence: TGTGCCTGGAGTCCGATGGACTTCACCACCGAGCAGTACTTC.

The chain couples TRBV4-3 to TRBJ1-2, with TRBD1 matching 7 bases. Trimming cost V 3 bases and J 9 bases; bases outside gene matches: 13. This CDR3 has 15 amino acids. The V gene's germline CDR1 is LGHNA and CDR2 YSLEER. The CDR3: CASSHAGGGGMSYTF. The CDR3 coding sequence is TGCGCCAGCAGCCACGCCGGAGGGGGCGGGATGAGCTACACCTTC.

The chain recombines TRBV11-2 with TRBJ1-1, with unresolved D. Trimming took 1 base from V and 2 from J, leaving 8 bases between them. CDR1 is SGHAT, CDR2 FQNNGV, per germline. The CDR3 contains 14 residues. The CDR3 DNA reads as TGTGCCAGCAGCTTAGGCACGAGAAACACTGAAGCTTTCTTT. Translating it yields CASSLGTRNTEAFF.

The chain's CDR3 is CASRDRGGMGNQPQHF. In DNA, the CDR3 is TGTGCCAGCAGGGACAGGGGGGGTATGGGCAATCAGCCCCAGCATTTT. The rearrangement links TRBV28 to TRBJ1-5, with TRBD1 identical over 10 bases. This CDR3 is 16 amino acids long. V lost 6 bases, J lost 2 bases, and 7 bases stayed unmatched. CDR1 is MDHEN, CDR2 SYDVKM, per germline.

The V gene is TRBV25-1, the J gene TRBJ2-7; 7 bases agree with TRBD1. Per the germline V gene, CDR1 is MGHDK and CDR2 is SYGVNS. The CDR3 loop spans 15 amino acids. The trim removed 3 bases at V and 1 base at J, leaving 6 bases unmatched. The DNA for the CDR3 is TGTGCCAGCAGTGACCCGGACAGGAGGTCCTACGAGCAGTACTTC. Protein product: CASSDPDRRSYEQYF.

This rearrangement joins TRBV19 to TRBJ1-5; D gene ambiguous. The CDR3 runs to 15 residues. V gave up 3 bases and J gave up 6 bases, with 15 bases separating them. CDR1 is LNHDA and CDR2 is SQIVND in the germline V gene (reference sequence). CDR3 DNA sequence: TGTGCCAGTAGTATGGAGGGCTCTATCGGTCAGCCCCAGCATTTT. It translates to CASSMEGSIGQPQHF.

The rearrangement uses TRBV2 and TRBJ2-1, with 8 bases identical to TRBD2. The CDR3 runs 17 residues. Trimming removed 7 bases from V and 4 bases from J; junction bases left unmatched: 15. The germline CDR1 and CDR2 sequences are SNHLY and FYNNEI. CDR3 sequence (DNA): TGTGCCAGCACTCTTCAGGCCGGCGGGGGGCTTTACAATGAGCAGTTCTTC. Protein: CASTLQAGGGLYNEQFF.

The J gene is TRBJ1-1, the V gene TRBV18; possibly TRBD1 for D (5 bases). The V gene's germline CDR1 is KGHSH and CDR2 LQKENI. There are 14 residues in the CDR3. The V and J ends lost 4 bases and 1 base respectively, with 10 bases between them. The CDR3 is CASSLMTENTEAFF. The CDR3 DNA reads TGTGCCAGCTCACTCATGACAGAGAACACTGAAGCTTTCTTT.